This T cell receptor beta chain is from a study of cytomegalovirus exposure and HLA in healthy donors. A remark on this clone: The sample contains more than one DNA sequence encoding this CDR3.

Losses at the gene ends were 2 bases for V and 0 bases for J; bases not matched to a gene: 8. The CDR3 is made up of 17 amino acids. CDR1 SGDLS and CDR2 YYNGEE come from the germline V gene. The primer mix had 60 Vbeta and 13 Jbeta primers. Clones were read by immunoSEQ multiplex PCR, and TCRdb kept only the in-frame ones, dropping some. The sample has fewer than 130,000 clones; 74% are singletons. The clonotype was recovered from a man aged 45-65 years in good health and CMV-seropositive. This chain connects TRBV9 to TRBJ2-1, with 7 nucleotides matching TRBD1. Sequencing was performed on PBMCs. The CDR3 bases are TGTGCCAGCAGCGTCTCACAGGGGCTGAGCTCCTACAATGAGCAGTTCTTC. This codes for CASSVSQGLSSYNEQFF.